Each of the 2 T cell receptor beta chains below was sequenced from the same sample in a study of T cells after posttransplantation cyclophosphamide. The assay was immunoSEQ multiplex PCR, and TCRdb's table has in-frame clones only and misses some. The top ten clones hold 0.27% of a sample with 8,500 to 9,500 clones, roughly 98% of them seen once. The specimen sequenced was naive CD8+ T cells sorted from PBMCs. The receptors originated from a man in his forties or fifties in good health, CMV-negative, and a related stem cell transplant donor.

V gene TRBV20-1 combines with J gene TRBJ2-1; tentatively, D is TRBD2 (6 bases). Germline V gene lookup returns CDR1 DFQATT and CDR2 SNEGSKA (reference sequence). This CDR3 region has 11 residues. V was shortened by 3 bases and J by 6 bases, with 6 bases between the two germline ends. CDR3 loop: CSASGSNEQFF. The CDR3 nucleotides read TGCAGTGCTAGCGGGAGCAATGAGCAGTTCTTC.

In its sample, this clone was seen once. V and J are TRBV19 and TRBJ2-5, with D tentatively TRBD2 (5 bases). The closer fit of TRBJ2-7 to the DNA end suggests the J call may be wrong. Germline CDR1 is LNHDA and CDR2 is SQIVND (reference sequence). This CDR3 comprises 13 residues. The CDR3 coding sequence is TGTGCCGCCAGCTCGGGGTATCTCAACGAGCAGTACTTC. Encoded protein: CAASSGYLNEQYF.